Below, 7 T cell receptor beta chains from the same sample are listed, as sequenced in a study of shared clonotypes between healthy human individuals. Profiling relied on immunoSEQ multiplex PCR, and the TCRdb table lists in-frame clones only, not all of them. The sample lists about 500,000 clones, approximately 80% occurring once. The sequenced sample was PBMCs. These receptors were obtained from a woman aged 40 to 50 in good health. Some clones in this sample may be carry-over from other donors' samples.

In DNA form, the CDR3 reads TGCGCCAGCAGCCACCGGGACAGGGAACAAGAGACCCAGTACTTC. It translates to CASSHRDREQETQYF. The rearrangement uses TRBV4-1 and TRBJ2-5, with 9 bases matching TRBD1. The CDR3 runs to 15 residues. Trimming cost V 3 bases and J 2 bases; bases outside gene matches: 4. Looked up from germline, CDR1 is MGHRA and CDR2 is YSYEKL.

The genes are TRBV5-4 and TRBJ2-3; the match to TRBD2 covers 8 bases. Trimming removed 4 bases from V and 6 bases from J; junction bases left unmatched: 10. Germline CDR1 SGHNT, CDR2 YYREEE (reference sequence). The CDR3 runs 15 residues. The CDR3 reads CASSAPGTSLDTQYF. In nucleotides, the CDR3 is TGTGCCAGCAGCGCCCCCGGGACTAGTCTCGATACGCAGTATTTT.

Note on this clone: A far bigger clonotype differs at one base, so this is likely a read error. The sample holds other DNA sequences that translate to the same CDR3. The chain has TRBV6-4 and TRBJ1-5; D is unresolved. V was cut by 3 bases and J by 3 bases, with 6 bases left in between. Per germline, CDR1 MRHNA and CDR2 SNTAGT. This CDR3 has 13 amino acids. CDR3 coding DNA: TGTGCCAGCAGTGAGGACCTCAATCAGCCCCAGCATTTT. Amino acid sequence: CASSEDLNQPQHF.

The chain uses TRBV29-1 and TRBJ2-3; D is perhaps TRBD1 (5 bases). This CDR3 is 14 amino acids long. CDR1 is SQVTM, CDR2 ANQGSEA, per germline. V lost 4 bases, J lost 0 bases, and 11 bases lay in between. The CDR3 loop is CSVVWGLSTDTQYF. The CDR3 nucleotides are TGCAGCGTTGTTTGGGGCCTTAGCACAGATACGCAGTATTTT.

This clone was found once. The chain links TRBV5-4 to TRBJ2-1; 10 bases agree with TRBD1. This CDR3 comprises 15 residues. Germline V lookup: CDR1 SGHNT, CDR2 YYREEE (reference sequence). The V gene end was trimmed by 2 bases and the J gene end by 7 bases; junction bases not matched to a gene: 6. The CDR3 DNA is TGTGCCAGCAGCTTCCGGGACAGGGGAAATAATGAGCAGTTCTTC. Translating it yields CASSFRDRGNNEQFF.

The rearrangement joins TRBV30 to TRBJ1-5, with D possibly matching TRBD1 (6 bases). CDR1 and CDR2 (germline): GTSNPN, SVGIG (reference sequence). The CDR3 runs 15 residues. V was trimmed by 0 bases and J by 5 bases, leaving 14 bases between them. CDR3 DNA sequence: TGTGCCTGGAGTGTGGGGGCCAACGAGCATCAGCCCCAGCATTTT. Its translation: CAWSVGANEHQPQHF.

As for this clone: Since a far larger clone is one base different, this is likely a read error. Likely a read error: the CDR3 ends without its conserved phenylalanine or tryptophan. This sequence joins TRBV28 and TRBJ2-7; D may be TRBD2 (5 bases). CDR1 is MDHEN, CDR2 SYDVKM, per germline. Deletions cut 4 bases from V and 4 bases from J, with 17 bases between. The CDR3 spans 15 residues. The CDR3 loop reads CASSSPSVSEYEQYY. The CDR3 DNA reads TGTGCCAGCAGTTCCCCTTCGGTTAGCGAGTACGAGCAGTACTAC.